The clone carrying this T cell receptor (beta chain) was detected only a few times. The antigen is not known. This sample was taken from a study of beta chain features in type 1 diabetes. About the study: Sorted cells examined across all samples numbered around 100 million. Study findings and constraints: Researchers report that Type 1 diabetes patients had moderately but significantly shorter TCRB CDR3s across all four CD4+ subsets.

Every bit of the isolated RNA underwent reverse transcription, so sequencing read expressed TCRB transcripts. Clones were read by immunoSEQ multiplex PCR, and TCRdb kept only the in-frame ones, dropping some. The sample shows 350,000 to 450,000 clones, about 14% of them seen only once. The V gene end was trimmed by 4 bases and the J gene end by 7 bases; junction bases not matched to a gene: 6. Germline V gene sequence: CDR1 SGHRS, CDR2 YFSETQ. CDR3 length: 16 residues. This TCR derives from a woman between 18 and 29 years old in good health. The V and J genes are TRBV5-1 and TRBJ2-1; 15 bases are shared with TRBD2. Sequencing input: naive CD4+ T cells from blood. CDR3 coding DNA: TGCGCCAGCAGCGCGGGACTAGCGGGAGGAGGTAATGAGCAGTTCTTC. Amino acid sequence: CASSAGLAGGGNEQFF.